This TCR beta chain was sequenced during a study of blood T cell repertoires in COVID-19. Original analysis: Estimates of nucleated cell counts were drawn from the amplification of reference gene primers. TCRdb keeps only in-frame clones here, not all; method: immunoSEQ multiplex PCR. V and J calls and clone size come straight from that table; D and trimming were deduced from the DNA. The sample includes hundreds of thousands of clones, 85% to 90% of them seen just once. Trimming took off 6 bases at V and 4 bases at J, with 15 bases between the two ends. Germline CDR1 and CDR2: MDHEN and SYDVKM. There are 14 residues in the CDR3. Recruits, aged about 18 to 95 years, lived in 20 to 30 US areas. Cohorts were determined from participant-reported clinical history.

The sequenced material came from PBMCs or T cells enriched from blood (not recorded which). This sequence originates from a woman aged 45-60 years who had been exposed to COVID-19. The chain links TRBV28 to TRBJ1-1; D might be TRBD1 (5 bases). The CDR3 DNA follows: TGTGCCAGCAGGCCCGGGGGGGTAGGCACTGAAGCTTTCTTT. Protein product: CASRPGGVGTEAFF.